Shown below are 15 T cell receptor beta chains from a single sample sequenced in a study of T cell changes during pregnancy in multiple sclerosis. Sequenced by immunoSEQ multiplex PCR; TCRdb stores in-frame clones only, minus some. Among about 61,000 clones, about nine tenths were seen once, and the ten largest hold 0.89%. Sequencing used peripheral blood, obtained in the first trimester of pregnancy. Source of these receptors: a female donor in good health, enrolled as a control in a pregnancy study.

The V and J genes are TRBV2 and TRBJ1-2; tentatively, D is TRBD1 (6 bases). V lost 3 bases to trimming and J lost 7 bases, with 12 bases between them. The CDR3 extends over 13 amino acids. Germline CDR1 is SNHLY and CDR2 is FYNNEI. The DNA for the CDR3 is TGTGCCAGCAGTGATGGGGGGGCGCGTGGCTACACCTTC. Translation gives CASSDGGARGYTF.

The J gene is TRBJ2-7, the V gene TRBV7-9; 8 bases fit TRBD2. Germline CDR1 SEHNR, CDR2 FQNEAQ (reference sequence). The ends lost 4 bases at V and 6 bases at J; junction bases unmatched: 11. The CDR3 spans 15 residues. For the CDR3, the DNA is TGTGCCAGCAGCTCTCCACTAGCGGTTCCGCCCGAGCAGTACTTC. Its translation is CASSSPLAVPPEQYF.

The chain uses TRBV27 and TRBJ2-3, with 8 bases identical to TRBD2. V trimming: 6 bases; J trimming: 0 bases; junction bases outside the gene matches: 8. CDR1 and CDR2 from the germline V gene are MNHEY and SMNVEV (reference sequence). CDR3 length: 16 residues. The chain's CDR3 is CASSTRTSLSTDTQYF. Written as DNA, the CDR3 is TGTGCCAGCAGCACTCGGACTAGCCTTAGCACAGATACGCAGTATTTT.

The gene calls are TRBV11-2 and TRBJ2-5; 7 positions match TRBD1. This CDR3 has 14 amino acids. In germline, CDR1 is SGHAT, CDR2 FQNNGV. The V segment lost 5 bases and the J segment 5 bases; nucleotides outside the gene matches: 8. CDR3: CASSGIQGRETQYF. DNA for the CDR3: TGTGCCAGCAGCGGAATACAGGGGCGGGAGACCCAGTACTTC.

This rearrangement joins TRBV29-1 to TRBJ1-4; 7 bases map to TRBD1. CDR3 length: 13 residues. The J segment lost 4 bases and the V segment lost 6 bases, leaving 5 bases of the junction unmatched. The germline CDR1 and CDR2 sequences are SQVTM and ANQGSEA. The CDR3 here is CSVGTVVNEKLFF. CDR3 coding DNA: TGCAGCGTCGGGACAGTCGTTAATGAAAAACTGTTTTTT.

The rearrangement links TRBV4-1 to TRBJ1-1, with a weak D call TRBD1 (6 bases). The V end lost 1 base, the J end lost 6 bases, and 12 bases lay between the germline ends. Germline V CDR1 and CDR2: MGHRA, YSYEKL. The CDR3 spans 14 residues. DNA of the CDR3: TGCGCCAGCAGCCAAGGTAAGGGGGTCTCTGAAGCTTTCTTT. It is translated as CASSQGKGVSEAFF.

V gene TRBV4-2 combines with J gene TRBJ2-1, with 9 positions matching TRBD2. V dropped 0 bases and J dropped 6; count of bases not matched to a gene: 9. Per germline, CDR1 LGHNA and CDR2 YNFKEQ. CDR3 length: 17 residues. The CDR3 loop is CASSQEFSGGTINEQFF. Here the CDR3 DNA reads TGTGCCAGCAGCCAAGAGTTTAGCGGGGGTACCATCAATGAGCAGTTCTTC.

This clone was counted between two and nine times. The chain carries TRBV5-6 and TRBJ1-1; TRBD1 is a possible D gene (6 bases). Germline V gene lookup returns CDR1 SGHDT and CDR2 YYEEEE. Trimming pared 1 base from V and 2 bases from J, leaving 9 bases between. The CDR3 runs 14 residues. The CDR3 DNA sequence: TGTGCCAGCAGCTTGAGGGGGGGAAACACTGAAGCTTTCTTT. As protein: CASSLRGGNTEAFF.

This clone showed up just once. The chain joins TRBV9 to TRBJ1-3, with TRBD1 identical over 7 bases. The CDR3 runs to 15 residues. CDR1 SGDLS and CDR2 YYNGEE come from the germline V gene. V lost 0 bases and J lost 4; bases outside the gene matches: 4. The CDR3: CASSVVGDSGNTIYF. The CDR3 bases are TGTGCCAGCAGCGTAGTAGGGGACAGCGGAAACACCATATATTTT.

The chain combines TRBV5-1 with TRBJ1-5; TRBD1 is a possible D gene (6 bases). The CDR3 contains 14 residues. The V gene's germline CDR1 is SGHRS and CDR2 YFSETQ. Trimming pared 2 bases from V and 3 bases from J, leaving 9 bases between. The CDR3 DNA is TGCGCCAGCAGCTTAGGACAGCCCAATCAGCCCCAGCATTTT. Translating it yields CASSLGQPNQPQHF.

The V and J genes are TRBV27 and TRBJ1-1, with 7 bases that match TRBD1. Per germline, CDR1 MNHEY and CDR2 SMNVEV (reference sequence). The V segment lost 3 bases and the J segment 0 bases; nucleotides outside the gene matches: 10. The CDR3 is 17 residues long. This CDR3 reads CASSFIQGVIMNTEAFF. CDR3 coding DNA: TGTGCCAGCAGTTTTATCCAGGGGGTTATCATGAACACTGAAGCTTTCTTT.

The chain combines TRBV6-1 with TRBJ2-7; 13 bases align to TRBD2. The germline V gene has CDR1 MNHNS and CDR2 SASEGT. The CDR3 length is 14 residues. V lost 5 bases and J lost 6; bases outside the gene matches: 4. In DNA form, the CDR3 reads TGTGCCAGCAGTACACTAGCGGGGGGGCGCGAGCAGTACTTC. Translation gives CASSTLAGGREQYF.

The rearrangement uses TRBV4-2 and TRBJ1-2; 10 bases are shared with TRBD1. V shed 1 base and J 2 bases; nucleotides not matched to a gene: 1. This CDR3 is 15 amino acids long. Germline V lookup: CDR1 LGHNA, CDR2 YNFKEQ. CDR3 sequence: CASSQGQGANYGYTF. The CDR3 DNA follows: TGTGCCAGCAGCCAAGGACAGGGGGCGAACTATGGCTACACCTTC.

The chain is built from TRBV5-1 and TRBJ2-5; TRBD1 is a possible D gene (7 bases). This CDR3 has 14 amino acids. The germline gives CDR1 SGHRS, CDR2 YFSETQ. Trimming took 6 bases from V and 2 from J, leaving 14 bases between them. This chain's CDR3 is CASTQGGLQETQYF. The CDR3 coding sequence is TGCGCCAGCACCCAGGGGGGACTGCAAGAGACCCAGTACTTC.

This clone was recorded only once. The chain couples TRBV6-5 to TRBJ2-7; D might be TRBD1 (6 bases). CDR3 size: 16 residues. Trimming shortened V by 0 bases and J by 0 bases, and 12 bases separated the two germline ends. Germline V gives CDR1 MNHEY, CDR2 SVGAGI. CDR3 sequence reads: CASSYSSGVHSYEQYF. CDR3 sequence (DNA): TGTGCCAGCAGTTACTCTTCAGGGGTGCACTCCTACGAGCAGTACTTC.